One TCR beta chain is described in this entry. The data were obtained in a study of blood T cell repertoires in COVID-19. Study-wide context: The United States, Italy and Spain were the sources of the acute and convalescent COVID-19 samples. In each case, the material was cDNA or gDNA derived from T cells, B-cell-depleted T cells, or PBMCs.

The method was immunoSEQ multiplex PCR; TCRdb's version includes in-frame clones alone and lacks a portion of them. Of hundreds of thousands of clones detected, around 82% appear once; the ten largest clones hold 7.5% to 9%. Sequenced material: peripheral blood. The receptor was isolated from a woman aged 50 to 65 with acute or convalescent COVID-19.

The CDR3 region is CATSGPTRATDTQYF. DNA of the CDR3: TGTGCCACCAGTGGCCCGACTAGGGCCACAGATACGCAGTATTTT. V usage is TRBV24-1 and J usage is TRBJ2-3; possible D gene TRBD2, 6 bases. Trimming shortened V by 5 bases and J by 2 bases, and 13 bases separated the two germline ends. CDR1 is KGHDR and CDR2 is SFDVKD in the germline V gene. The CDR3 length is 15 residues.